Listed here are 30 T cell receptor beta chains from one sample, sequenced in a study of response to subunit inactivated influenza vaccine. In TCRdb, the RT-PCR reads were re-called with MiXCR into one record per CDR3 protein. This repertoire shows about 170,000 distinct CDR3 sequences, roughly 10% found once; its top ten account for under 40%. Sequencing used CD8+ T cells sorted from PBMCs, obtained 23 to 25 months after vaccination. These receptor sequences come from a man aged 50-75 years who received an inactivated influenza vaccine.

This clonotype was seen a few times. This chain uses TRBV2 with TRBJ2-2; 8 nucleotides align to TRBD2. J lost 3 bases, V lost 9 bases, and 6 bases had no gene match. Germline V gene data show CDR1 as SNHLY and CDR2 as FYNNEI. CDR3 size: 14 residues. The CDR3: CASIAGGYTGELFF. CDR3 in DNA: TGTGCCAGTATCGCGGGGGGATACACCGGGGAGCTGTTTTTT.

CDR3 loop: CASSEGRGKRETQYF. CDR3 bases: TGTGCCAGCAGTGAGGGCAGGGGAAAACGAGAGACCCAGTACTTC. The genes are TRBV2 and TRBJ2-5; D is perhaps TRBD1 (6 bases). In germline, CDR1 is SNHLY, CDR2 FYNNEI. Trimming took off 3 bases at V and 4 bases at J, with 15 bases between the two ends. The CDR3 is 15 residues long.

The chain couples TRBV20-1 to TRBJ2-2, with 8 nucleotides matching TRBD2. The length of the CDR3 is 13 residues. Germline values: CDR1 DFQATT, CDR2 SNEGSKA (reference sequence). V lost 7 bases, J lost 5 bases, and 6 bases stayed unmatched. CDR3 in DNA: TGCAGTGTCGCGGGAGGAGGTACCGGGGAGCTGTTTTTT. The encoded protein is CSVAGGGTGELFF.

The V gene is TRBV7-6, the J gene TRBJ2-1; D is uncertain. Germline-derived CDR1 and CDR2 are SGHVS and FNYEAQ. The V gene lost 2 bases and the J gene lost 0 bases, with 11 bases spanning the gap. There are 16 residues in the CDR3. The CDR3 loop reads CASSLTAKSSYNEQFF. The CDR3 DNA follows: TGTGCCAGCAGCTTAACAGCTAAGAGCTCCTACAATGAGCAGTTCTTC.

This clonotype appeared a few times. The chain combines TRBV20-1 with TRBJ1-1; a weak D match, TRBD1 (6 bases). Trimming took off 5 bases at V and 6 bases at J, with 16 bases between the two ends. Germline V CDR1 and CDR2: DFQATT, SNEGSKA (reference sequence). This CDR3 is 13 amino acids long. DNA of the CDR3: TGCAGTGCTTGGGATACAGGGTTAGCTGAAGCTTTCTTT. It translates to CSAWDTGLAEAFF.

The V call is TRBV28, the J call TRBJ1-5; D is unclear. The CDR3 loop spans 14 amino acids. CDR1 and CDR2 from the germline V gene are MDHEN and SYDVKM. Trimming cost V 4 bases and J 7 bases, with 14 bases left between them. The CDR3 here is CASSSQGPLQPQHF. Written as DNA, the CDR3 is TGTGCCAGCAGTTCACAAGGCCCTCTCCAGCCCCAGCATTTT.

The chain combines TRBV4-2 with TRBJ1-4, with 10 nucleotides matching TRBD1. Germline assignment: CDR1 LGHNA and CDR2 YNFKEQ. The junction had 1 base not matched to a gene; V was cut back by 3 bases and J by 0 bases. The length of the CDR3 is 16 residues. CDR3 nucleotides: TGTGCCAGCAGCCAGACAGGGGGCTCAACTAATGAAAAACTGTTTTTT. It specifies CASSQTGGSTNEKLFF.

This clonotype was found a few times. CDR3 nucleotide sequence: TGTGCCAGCAGCTCCTGGCTCTACGAGCAGTACTTC. This codes for CASSSWLYEQYF. The J gene is TRBJ2-7, the V gene TRBV7-8, with no clear D. The CDR3 has 12 amino acids. Trimming took off 4 bases at V and 3 bases at J, with 7 bases between the two ends. Germline V gene sequence: CDR1 SGHVS, CDR2 FQNEAQ.

This clonotype was observed a handful of times. CDR3 amino acids: CASSPTINPYNEQFF. In DNA form, the CDR3 reads TGTGCCAGCAGTCCAACGATTAACCCCTACAATGAGCAGTTCTTC. This chain links TRBV27 with TRBJ2-1; D unresolved. Germline CDR1 is MNHEY and CDR2 is SMNVEV (reference sequence). The CDR3 length is 15 residues. V shed 5 bases and J shed 2 bases, with 13 bases lying between them.

This clonotype has just a few counts. The V gene is TRBV12-3 or TRBV12-4, the J gene TRBJ1-5, with D perhaps matching TRBD1 (5 bases). The V end lost 5 bases, the J end lost 5 bases, and 13 bases lay between the germline ends. The length of the CDR3 is 14 residues. CDR3 nucleotides: TGTGCCAGCAGTGACAATGGAGGGGATCAGCCCCAGCATTTT. Protein sequence: CASSDNGGDQPQHF.

This clonotype was counted a few times. V gene TRBV11-2 combines with J gene TRBJ2-1, with unresolved D. Germline V gene sequence: CDR1 SGHAT, CDR2 FQNNGV. The CDR3 totals 14 residues. Deletions cut 1 base from V and 4 bases from J, with 8 bases between. CDR3: CASSLVTVYNEQFF. In DNA form, the CDR3 reads TGTGCCAGCAGCTTAGTGACTGTGTACAATGAGCAGTTCTTC.

In this sample, this clonotype turned up a few times. This chain connects TRBV6-1 to TRBJ2-7, with 8 nucleotides matching TRBD1. V was pared by 5 bases and J by 2 bases, with 14 bases of the junction left unmatched. The CDR3 is 17 residues long. The V gene's germline CDR1 is MNHNS and CDR2 SASEGT. The CDR3 DNA is TGTGCCAGCAGTCCCACGGTTCCCGGGACAGGAACCTACGAGCAGTACTTC. The encoded protein is CASSPTVPGTGTYEQYF.

This clonotype was recorded a few times. The V gene is TRBV27, the J gene TRBJ2-7, with D tentatively TRBD1 (6 bases). The CDR3 length is 15 residues. Germline V gene data show CDR1 as MNHEY and CDR2 as SMNVEV (reference sequence). V lost 7 bases to trimming and J lost 3 bases, with 19 bases between them. The CDR3 nucleotides are TGTGCCAGCAAAGTTTATGGGGGCCAGGGCTACGAGCAGTACTTC. This gives the protein CASKVYGGQGYEQYF.

This clonotype was observed many times. The chain has TRBV12-3 or TRBV12-4 and TRBJ2-1; no clear D gene. The CDR3 extends over 14 amino acids. V was cut by 3 bases and J by 3 bases, with 9 bases left in between. The CDR3 spells CASSFTVVYNEQFF. CDR3 bases: TGTGCCAGCAGTTTTACCGTGGTCTACAATGAGCAGTTCTTC.

The CDR3 DNA sequence: TGTGCCAGCAGTTATGATCCCGGCTCGAACACCGGGGAGCTGTTTTTT. The encoded protein is CASSYDPGSNTGELFF. The gene calls are TRBV6-5 and TRBJ2-2; unclear D gene. V was trimmed by 3 bases and J by 0 bases, leaving 11 bases between them. Germline assignment: CDR1 MNHEY and CDR2 SVGAGI. The CDR3 is made up of 16 amino acids.

V gene TRBV5-4 combines with J gene TRBJ2-4; the D gene is possibly TRBD2 (6 bases). Trimming cost V 1 base and J 1 base, with 15 bases left between them. CDR3 length: 17 amino acids. Looked up from germline, CDR1 is SGHNT and CDR2 is YYREEE (reference sequence). The CDR3 region is CASSLSEGGFAKNIQYF. DNA for the CDR3: TGTGCCAGCAGCTTGTCGGAGGGTGGTTTTGCCAAAAACATTCAGTACTTC.

The gene calls are TRBV20-1 and TRBJ1-1; TRBD1 is a possible D gene (5 bases). This CDR3 has 13 residues. The V end lost 1 base, the J end lost 6 bases, and 12 bases lay between the germline ends. From germline, CDR1 is DFQATT and CDR2 SNEGSKA (reference sequence). For the CDR3, the DNA is TGCAGTGCTAGAGGTAGGGGACGCTCTGAAGCTTTCTTT. Translating gives CSARGRGRSEAFF.

This clonotype was recorded at least ten times. The chain has TRBV2 and TRBJ2-3; TRBD2 matches at 8 bases. J lost 5 bases, V lost 4 bases, and 5 bases had no gene match. Looked up from germline, CDR1 is SNHLY and CDR2 is FYNNEI. This CDR3 is built from 14 residues. CDR3 in DNA: TGTGCCAGCAGTGGGGGACTAGGTGTAGATACGCAGTATTTT. Amino acids: CASSGGLGVDTQYF. Based on the CDR3 plus reference TRBV2 and TRBJ2-3, the full variable domain is EPEVTQTPSHQVTQMGQEVILRCVPISNHLYFYWYRQILGQKVEFLVSFYNNEISEKSEIFDDQFSVERPDGSNFTLKIRSTKLEDSAMYFCASSGGLGVDTQYFGPGTRLTVL.

The rearrangement links TRBV6-5 to TRBJ2-7; a weak D match, TRBD1 (5 bases). The V and J ends lost 4 bases and 5 bases respectively, with 15 bases between them. From germline, CDR1 is MNHEY and CDR2 SVGAGI. This CDR3 is 14 amino acids long. The chain's CDR3 is CASSSQGAKDEQYF. The CDR3 region has the DNA TGTGCCAGCAGTTCCCAAGGGGCCAAGGACGAGCAGTACTTC.

The chain couples TRBV25-1 to TRBJ1-1; TRBD1 might be the D (6 bases). V was trimmed by 4 bases and J by 0 bases, leaving 9 bases between them. From germline, CDR1 is MGHDK and CDR2 SYGVNS. The CDR3 is 14 residues long. This CDR3 reads CASSGRGVNTEAFF. The DNA of the CDR3 is TGTGCCAGCAGTGGGAGGGGGGTGAACACTGAAGCTTTCTTT.

This clonotype was detected only a few times. The chain carries TRBV29-1 and TRBJ2-7; TRBD2 matches at 8 bases. The V gene end was trimmed by 7 bases and the J gene end by 4 bases; junction bases not matched to a gene: 6. This CDR3 spans 12 amino acids. The germline V gene encodes CDR1 SQVTM and CDR2 ANQGSEA. For the CDR3, the DNA is TGCAGCGCCGGGACTAGTTTATACGAGCAGTACTTC. Encoded protein: CSAGTSLYEQYF.

The gene calls are TRBV20-1 and TRBJ2-7; no clear D. From germline, CDR1 is DFQATT and CDR2 SNEGSKA (reference sequence). This CDR3 is 15 amino acids long. CDR3 residues: CCGHSISDSSYEQYF. In DNA form, the CDR3 reads TGCTGTGGCCATTCGATTTCGGATAGCTCCTACGAGCAGTACTTC.

The chain recombines TRBV7-2 with TRBJ2-7; tentative D call: TRBD2 (6 bases). CDR1 is SGHTA and CDR2 is FQGNSA in the germline V gene. The CDR3 extends over 14 amino acids. V gave up 4 bases and J gave up 2 bases, with 12 bases separating them. The CDR3 nucleotides are TGTGCCAGCAGCTCAGGAGGGAGTCCCTACGAGCAGTACTTC. As protein: CASSSGGSPYEQYF.

In its sample, this clonotype was seen many times. The V gene is TRBV6-5, the J gene TRBJ1-1, with no clear D. Germline values: CDR1 MNHEY, CDR2 SVGAGI. V was cut by 2 bases and J by 3 bases, with 10 bases left in between. CDR3 length: 14 amino acids. The CDR3 spells CASSYVSGHTEAFF. In DNA form, the CDR3 reads TGTGCCAGCAGTTACGTTTCAGGCCACACTGAAGCTTTCTTT.

This clonotype was seen a handful of times. The genes are TRBV5-1 and TRBJ2-1; D is perhaps TRBD1 (7 bases). The CDR3 sequence is 14 residues long. V lost 0 bases to trimming and J lost 9 bases, with 13 bases between them. Germline V gives CDR1 SGHRS, CDR2 YFSETQ. The CDR3, as DNA: TGCGCCAGCAGCTTGGGCCAGGGGGGAGGTGAGCAGTTCTTC. It specifies CASSLGQGGGEQFF.

V gene TRBV5-1 combines with J gene TRBJ2-7; D is perhaps TRBD1 (5 bases). CDR1 is SGHRS, CDR2 YFSETQ, per germline. V lost 2 bases, J lost 3 bases, and 12 bases lay in between. This CDR3 has 14 amino acids. The CDR3 bases are TGCGCCAGCAGCTTTGCAGGGAACAACTACGAGCAGTACTTC. It codes for CASSFAGNNYEQYF.

This clonotype was recorded a few times. The chain links TRBV11-2 to TRBJ2-2; 9 bases are a match to TRBD1. Germline CDR1 and CDR2: SGHAT and FQNNGV. There are 15 residues in the CDR3. V was clipped by 5 bases and J by 5 bases; unmatched bases: 6. The CDR3 coding sequence is TGTGCCAGCAGCGTAACAGGGGGCTGGACCGGGGAGCTGTTTTTT. Its protein product is CASSVTGGWTGELFF.

This clonotype turned up a few times. The chain has TRBV2 and TRBJ1-2; a possible D gene is TRBD1 (5 bases). Germline loops: CDR1 SNHLY, CDR2 FYNNEI. V lost 1 base, J lost 1 base, and 13 bases lay in between. This CDR3 is 16 amino acids long. For the CDR3, the DNA is TGTGCCAGCAGTGAAGGGGGGAACATATATAACTATGGCTACACCTTC. It codes for CASSEGGNIYNYGYTF.

This chain joins TRBV20-1 and TRBJ2-1; D is perhaps TRBD1 (5 bases). Germline assignment: CDR1 DFQATT and CDR2 SNEGSKA (reference sequence). The ends were cut back, 5 bases at V and 4 bases at J, with 21 bases in the middle. This CDR3 comprises 16 residues. The chain's CDR3 is CSAGYVAGKVYNEQFF. The CDR3 coding sequence is TGCAGTGCTGGCTATGTGGCAGGGAAGGTATACAATGAGCAGTTCTTC.

This clonotype came up a few times. The chain carries TRBV18 and TRBJ2-6; D uncertain. Per germline, CDR1 KGHSH and CDR2 LQKENI. The V gene lost 3 bases and the J gene lost 2 bases, with 14 bases spanning the gap. This CDR3 has 17 residues. In DNA, the CDR3 is TGTGCCAGCTCACCTGGGCCCCCTGACGCTGGGGCCAACGTCCTGACTTTC. Protein: CASSPGPPDAGANVLTF. Complete variable domain (other parts from reference TRBV18 and TRBJ2-6): NAGVMQNPRHLVRRRGQEARLRCSPMKGHSHVYWYRQLPEEGLKFMVYLQKENIIDESGMPKERFSAEFPKEGPSILRIQQVVRGDSAAYFCASSPGPPDAGANVLTFGAGSRLTVL.